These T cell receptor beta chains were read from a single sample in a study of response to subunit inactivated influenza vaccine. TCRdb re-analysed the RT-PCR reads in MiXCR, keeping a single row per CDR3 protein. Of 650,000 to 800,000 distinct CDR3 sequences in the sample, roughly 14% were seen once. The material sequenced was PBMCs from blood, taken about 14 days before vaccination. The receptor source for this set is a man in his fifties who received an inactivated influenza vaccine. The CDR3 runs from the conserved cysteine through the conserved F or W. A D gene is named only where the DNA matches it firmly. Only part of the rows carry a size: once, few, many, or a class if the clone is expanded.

TGTGCCAGCAGCTTGTACCTGCGGGATAGCAATCAGCCCCAGCATTTT,CASSLYLRDSNQPQHF,few,.,TRBJ1-5,TRBV5-5
TGTGCCAGCAGCGTCGACGGAAGAGAACTCCACTTT,CASSVDGRELHF,.,.,TRBJ1-6,TRBV7-2
TGTGCCAGCGGGACAGGGAGTAACACCGGGGAGCTGTTTTTT,CASGTGSNTGELFF,few,TRBD1,TRBJ2-2,TRBV2
TGTGCCAGCAGTGAGGACAGACGGAATGAAAAACTGTTTTTT,CASSEDRRNEKLFF,few,.,TRBJ1-4,TRBV2
TGTGCCAGCAGCTACAATTTGGGGGTGGGGGAGCAGTTCTTC,CASSYNLGVGEQFF,.,.,TRBJ2-1,TRBV12-3/TRBV12-4
TGCAGCGTTGAAGAGAGAGGGGTCGAGGATGGCTACACCTTC,CSVEERGVEDGYTF,few,.,TRBJ1-2,TRBV29-1
TGCGCCAGCAGCCAGGGACTAGCGGGAGTGTACCCCGGGGGGAATGAGCAGTTCTTC,CASSQGLAGVYPGGNEQFF,.,TRBD2,TRBJ2-1,TRBV4-3
TGTGCCAGCAGCCTCCTCTATATGAACACTGAAGCTTTCTTT,CASSLLYMNTEAFF,.,.,TRBJ1-1,TRBV2
TGTGCCAGCAGCTTCCGCTCGCCGCAAGAGACCCAGTACTTC,CASSFRSPQETQYF,few,.,TRBJ2-5,TRBV5-6
TGTGCCAGCAGCTGGAGTAGCGTCAGCTCCTACGAGCAGTACTTC,CASSWSSVSSYEQYF,.,.,TRBJ2-7,TRBV6-2/TRBV6-3
TGTGCCAGCAGTGGGACAGGGGGACGTCAGCCCCAGCATTTT,CASSGTGGRQPQHF,few,TRBD1,TRBJ1-5,TRBV6-2/TRBV6-3
TGTGCCAGCAGTCGCACACTAGACAGCTACACTGAAGCTTTCTTT,CASSRTLDSYTEAFF,.,.,TRBJ1-1,TRBV28
TGTGCCACCCAGAAGATGGGGACCTCCTACGAGCAGTACTTC,CATQKMGTSYEQYF,.,.,TRBJ2-7,TRBV6-1
TGTGCCAGCAGTTTCTATCGGGGACCTCTCGAGCAGTACTTC,CASSFYRGPLEQYF,.,.,TRBJ2-7,TRBV28
TGTGCCAGCAGCCGACAGGGTGTCTGGTCAGGTGAAGCTTTCTTT,CASSRQGVWSGEAFF,few,TRBD1,TRBJ1-1,TRBV6-1
TGTGCCATCAGTGGATCCCGTGGTAGCGGATCCTCCTACGAGCAGTACTTC,CAISGSRGSGSSYEQYF,many,.,TRBJ2-7,TRBV10-3
TGCAGTGCTCTCAGGGGGCAGGGCATTATATCCTACGAGCAGTACTTC,CSALRGQGIISYEQYF,.,TRBD1,TRBJ2-7,TRBV20-1
TGTGCCAGCAGCGCCATCCCCAGGACAGGGAGGACAGATACGCAGTATTTT,CASSAIPRTGRTDTQYF,.,TRBD1,TRBJ2-3,TRBV9
TGTGCCTGGAGTTCCCCGTCGGGGGCATCAGATACGCAGTATTTT,CAWSSPSGASDTQYF,.,.,TRBJ2-3,TRBV30
TGTGCCAGCTCACCACCGGCAGGGGCCAAAAACATTCAGTACTTC,CASSPPAGAKNIQYF,few,.,TRBJ2-4,TRBV18
TGTGCCAGCAGTCCACGGGGGGGCGAGATCGAGCAGTACTTC,CASSPRGGEIEQYF,few,TRBD2,TRBJ2-7,TRBV12-3/TRBV12-4
TGTGCCAGCAGTTACTCGATGCTTAAGGGATTCCTGTACTTC,CASSYSMLKGFLYF,few,.,TRBJ2-7,TRBV6-5
TGCGCCAGCAGCTTGGCCGAAGGGGAAGGCTTGAACTCCGGGGAGCTGTTTTTT,CASSLAEGEGLNSGELFF,.,.,TRBJ2-2,TRBV5-1
TGTGCCAGCAGCGCCCCACTAGCCGATACGCAGTATTTT,CASSAPLADTQYF,few,.,TRBJ2-3,TRBV7-9
TGTGCCAGCAGCTTAGGGGCCAGGGGGGAAGAAAAACTGTTTTTT,CASSLGARGEEKLFF,few,TRBD1,TRBJ1-4,TRBV7-2
TGTGCCAGCAGCCAGAAGAGAGGGACTAGCGGCGACTACGAGCAGTACTTC,CASSQKRGTSGDYEQYF,many,TRBD2,TRBJ2-7,TRBV7-9
TGTGCCAGCAGGCCGGCGGTGGGGACTAATGAAAAACTGTTTTTT,CASRPAVGTNEKLFF,few,.,TRBJ1-4,TRBV7-9
TGTGCCAGCAGCGTAGGGCCGATACGGGAGAATGAAAAACTGTTTTTT,CASSVGPIRENEKLFF,.,.,TRBJ1-4,TRBV9
TGTGCCAGCATCGGGGGCCTGATGGAGACCCAGTACTTC,CASIGGLMETQYF,few,.,TRBJ2-5,TRBV28
TGTGCCAGCAGTTGGGCAGGGACCTACGAGCAGTACTTC,CASSWAGTYEQYF,.,.,TRBJ2-7,TRBV6-2/TRBV6-3
TGTGCCAGCAGTCCAACCTGGACAGGGTTAACGAAAGAGACCCAGTACTTC,CASSPTWTGLTKETQYF,few,TRBD1,TRBJ2-5,TRBV6-1
TGTGCCAGCAATCAACAGGGGAACACTGAAGCTTTCTTT,CASNQQGNTEAFF,.,.,TRBJ1-1,TRBV12-3/TRBV12-4
TGTGCCAGCAGCCCCAGAAGGGGGGCGCGGTATGAAAAACTGTTTTTT,CASSPRRGARYEKLFF,once,.,TRBJ1-4,TRBV7-2
TGCAGTGCTAGAGACGTAACTTCAGGGGAAGGAGTCTACGAGCAGTACTTC,CSARDVTSGEGVYEQYF,few,.,TRBJ2-7,TRBV20-1
TGCGCCAGCAGCTTGGATCCGGGACTAGCTGGGGAGACCCAGTACTTC,CASSLDPGLAGETQYF,many,TRBD2,TRBJ2-5,TRBV5-1
TGCAGTGCCTCGAACACTGAAGCTTTCTTT,CSASNTEAFF,.,.,TRBJ1-1,TRBV20-1
TGTGCCAGCAGAATGGACAGTAACTCCTACAATGAGCAGTTCTTC,CASRMDSNSYNEQFF,.,.,TRBJ2-1,TRBV6-1
TGTGCCAGCATGAGGGGGCAGGGGGGAGGGTACAATGAGCAGTTCTTC,CASMRGQGGGYNEQFF,few,.,TRBJ2-1,TRBV9
TGTGCCAGCAGCCTCCAGGGGGACGGTGAGCAGTTCTTC,CASSLQGDGEQFF,few,TRBD1,TRBJ2-1,TRBV27
TGTGCCAGCAGCCCGTTAGCGGGAGGGACAGATACGCAGTATTTT,CASSPLAGGTDTQYF,many,TRBD2,TRBJ2-3,TRBV7-2
TGCAGTGCAAAACAAGCCGAGCAGTACTTC,CSAKQAEQYF,few,.,TRBJ2-7,TRBV20-1
TGTGCCAGCAGTCCCGGGACTAGCGGGAGTCCGGGTTTAGAGACCCAGTACTTC,CASSPGTSGSPGLETQYF,.,TRBD2,TRBJ2-5,TRBV6-2/TRBV6-3
TGTGCCAGCAGCCAAGATTGGACTGGGGCCAACGTCCTGACTTTC,CASSQDWTGANVLTF,.,.,TRBJ2-6,TRBV4-2
TGCGCCAGCAGCTTGGATATGGGAGGGAACACTGAAGCTTTCTTT,CASSLDMGGNTEAFF,.,.,TRBJ1-1,TRBV5-1
TGTGCCAGCAGCTTAGCCCAAAACATTCAGTACTTC,CASSLAQNIQYF,few,.,TRBJ2-4,TRBV7-2
TGTGCCAGCAGCCAAGATAGCGGGAGGAACACCGGGGAGCTGTTTTTT,CASSQDSGRNTGELFF,many,TRBD2,TRBJ2-2,TRBV4-2
TGTGCCAGCAGTGAAGGGCCCGTGAACACTGAAGCTTTCTTT,CASSEGPVNTEAFF,.,.,TRBJ1-1,TRBV2
TGTGCCAGCAGCTTAGAATACATTACCGGGGAGCTGTTTTTT,CASSLEYITGELFF,.,.,TRBJ2-2,TRBV7-8
TGTGCCAGCAGCCAACAGGGGGCCGTCTCCGAGCAGTACTTC,CASSQQGAVSEQYF,few,TRBD1,TRBJ2-7,TRBV5-5
TGCAGTGCAGAATTAGGGACTAGCGGGGGGAAGCAGTACTTC,CSAELGTSGGKQYF,.,TRBD2,TRBJ2-7,TRBV20-1
TGTGCCAGCAGTCCCCACCGACTAGCGGCCCCGAACACCGGGGAGCTGTTTTTT,CASSPHRLAAPNTGELFF,.,TRBD2,TRBJ2-2,TRBV27
TGTGCCAGCAGCCCTCAATCTCTGACTAGCGGGAGGGGCAGCTCCTACAATGAGCAGTTCTTC,CASSPQSLTSGRGSSYNEQFF,once,TRBD2,TRBJ2-1,TRBV11-1
TGCAGTGCCGCCAGGGTGATGAACACTGAAGCTTTCTTT,CSAARVMNTEAFF,many,.,TRBJ1-1,TRBV20-1
TGTGCCAGCAGGGAGCAGGGTGGTACCGGGGAGCTGTTTTTT,CASREQGGTGELFF,.,.,TRBJ2-2,TRBV2
TGCGCCAGCAGCTTATCAGGGGGCAGGGGAAGAACCCTAGCCAAAAACATTCAGTACTTC,CASSLSGGRGRTLAKNIQYF,many,TRBD1,TRBJ2-4,TRBV5-1
TGTGCCAGCAGCCGGATTTTAGGACGCGACCGGGTGTCTGAAGCTTTCTTT,CASSRILGRDRVSEAFF,many,.,TRBJ1-1,TRBV7-9
TGCGCCAGCAGCCAAGATTGGTACACCTCTAATGAAAAACTGTTTTTT,CASSQDWYTSNEKLFF,.,.,TRBJ1-4,TRBV4-1